The 20 T cell receptor beta chains reported below all come from one sample, sequenced in a study of cytomegalovirus exposure and HLA in healthy donors. The study ran its PCR with 60 Vbeta and 13 Jbeta primers. The protocol was immunoSEQ multiplex PCR, while the TCRdb copy is restricted to in-frame clones and leaves out a portion. In the table there are 78,000 or so clones, 65% to 85% of which are singletons. Source material: PBMCs. The receptors were sampled from a woman aged 45 to 65 in good health and CMV-seronegative.

CDR3 DNA: TGCGCCAGCAGCCAAATAGCGGGAGGGTACCGGCAGTACTTC. Its protein product is CASSQIAGGYRQYF. The V call is TRBV4-1, the J call TRBJ2-7; TRBD2 matches at 11 bases. Germline CDR1 is MGHRA and CDR2 is YSYEKL. Trimming removed 2 bases from V and 9 bases from J; junction bases left unmatched: 6. This CDR3 region has 14 residues.

The gene calls are TRBV6-4 and TRBJ2-3; 8 bases are shared with TRBD1. Germline trimming cut 6 bases from V and 4 bases from J; bases unmatched to any gene: 6. This CDR3 comprises 14 residues. Germline-derived CDR1 and CDR2 are MRHNA and SNTAGT. The CDR3 loop is CASSPGTGSDTQYF. CDR3 bases: TGTGCCAGCAGCCCCGGGACAGGCTCAGATACGCAGTATTTT.

This chain connects TRBV5-3 to TRBJ1-1; 11 bases line up with TRBD1. TRBV5-3 is reported as an ORF; its role is uncertain. The CDR3 is 13 amino acids. With 7 bases clipped from V and 4 bases from J, the junction kept 3 bases outside the gene matches. CDR3 nucleotide sequence: TGTGCCAGAGGGGGACAGGGGGGCACTGAAGCTTTCTTT. This translates into CARGGQGGTEAFF.

V is TRBV7-6 and J is TRBJ2-7, with 8 bases matching TRBD1. V lost 5 bases, J lost 4 bases, and 4 bases stayed unmatched. Germline V lookup: CDR1 SGHVS, CDR2 FNYEAQ. The CDR3 covers 13 residues. The CDR3 spells CASSPGTGYEQYV. Written as DNA, the CDR3 is TGTGCCAGCAGCCCCGGGACAGGATACGAGCAGTACGTC.

The chain has TRBV6-1 and TRBJ1-2; 11 bases agree with TRBD1. The CDR3 spans 16 residues. Germline assignment: CDR1 MNHNS and CDR2 SASEGT. V dropped 4 bases and J dropped 5; count of bases not matched to a gene: 9. The CDR3 reads CASSGTGGGGGYGYTF. As DNA, the CDR3 is TGTGCCAGCAGTGGGACAGGGGGCGGTGGTGGGTATGGCTACACCTTC.

The chain links TRBV18 to TRBJ2-5; TRBD1 matches at 8 bases. This CDR3 region has 15 residues. J gave up 5 bases and V 2 bases, and 7 bases lay outside the gene matches. Germline CDR1 KGHSH, CDR2 LQKENI. CDR3 coding DNA: TGTGCCAGCTCACCAAATGCAGGGGGCTTGGAGACCCAGTACTTC. This encodes CASSPNAGGLETQYF.

V gene TRBV6-5 combines with J gene TRBJ1-2, with D maybe TRBD1 (5 bases). The CDR3 consists of 14 residues. CDR1 is MNHEY and CDR2 is SVGAGI in the germline V gene. The V end lost 7 bases, the J end lost 7 bases, and 19 bases lay between the germline ends. This CDR3 is CASTLGGGGSGYTF. The CDR3 nucleotides are TGTGCCAGCACCCTAGGCGGGGGAGGATCTGGCTACACCTTC.

The chain carries TRBV14 and TRBJ2-1, with 12 bases aligning to TRBD2. V was clipped by 3 bases and J by 7 bases; unmatched bases: 4. Germline CDR1 is SGHDN and CDR2 is FVKESK. The CDR3 has 15 amino acids. This CDR3 is CASSHKTSGRNEQFF. The CDR3 DNA follows: TGTGCCAGCAGCCATAAGACTAGCGGGAGAAATGAGCAGTTCTTC.

The chain employs TRBV2 and TRBJ1-1; TRBD1 might be the D (5 bases). CDR1 is SNHLY and CDR2 is FYNNEI in the germline V gene. The CDR3 is 12 residues long. Trimming removed 10 bases from V and 6 bases from J, with 15 bases in between. The CDR3 loop is CATRSLGAEAFF. The CDR3 DNA sequence: TGTGCCACTAGATCATTAGGGGCTGAAGCTTTCTTT.

The chain has TRBV5-4 and TRBJ1-1; D possibly corresponds to TRBD1 (5 bases). The ends were cut back, 0 bases at V and 3 bases at J, with 9 bases in the middle. Germline V gene data show CDR1 as SGHNT and CDR2 as YYREEE (reference sequence). This CDR3 has 14 residues. The CDR3 DNA follows: TGTGCCAGCAGCTTGGGACAGATCTACACTGAAGCTTTCTTT. This sequence encodes CASSLGQIYTEAFF.

The rearrangement joins TRBV13 to TRBJ2-1; TRBD1 aligns across 8 bases. Trimming at V came to 4 bases and at J to 6 bases, leaving 8 bases not matched to a gene. Looked up from germline, CDR1 is PRHDT and CDR2 is FYEKMQ (reference sequence). The CDR3 is made up of 15 amino acids. CDR3 protein: CASSSDPTGGNEQFF. The CDR3 region has the DNA TGTGCCAGCAGCTCTGACCCCACAGGGGGCAATGAGCAGTTCTTC.

V gene TRBV28 combines with J gene TRBJ2-1; D possibly corresponds to TRBD2 (5 bases). Trimming pared 5 bases from V and 7 bases from J, leaving 18 bases between. The CDR3 covers 15 residues. Germline V CDR1 and CDR2: MDHEN, SYDVKM. This chain's CDR3 is CASSPRARRYNEQFF. CDR3 in DNA: TGTGCCAGCAGTCCGCGGGCTAGGAGGTATAATGAGCAGTTCTTC.

This chain links TRBV13 with TRBJ1-2; D ambiguous. Germline CDR1 PRHDT, CDR2 FYEKMQ (reference sequence). This CDR3 contains 15 residues. V lost 4 bases to trimming and J lost 3 bases, with 15 bases between them. CDR3 loop: CASSSNPGRYYGYTF. CDR3 coding DNA: TGTGCCAGCAGCTCGAACCCGGGGAGGTACTATGGCTACACCTTC.

V is TRBV5-6 and J is TRBJ2-3; D unresolved. This CDR3 has 15 amino acids. CDR1 is SGHDT, CDR2 YYEEEE, per germline. V lost 0 bases and J lost 2, with 10 bases in between. CDR3 sequence reads: CASSLVSAITDTQYF. The CDR3 DNA sequence: TGTGCCAGCAGCTTGGTTTCCGCGATCACAGATACGCAGTATTTT.

This clone was seen once. The chain uses TRBV5-6 and TRBJ2-5; 11 nucleotides match TRBD2. Germline V gene lookup returns CDR1 SGHDT and CDR2 YYEEEE. This CDR3 has 15 amino acids. V gave up 4 bases and J gave up 3 bases; unmatched junction bases: 5. CDR3 in DNA: TGTGCCAGCAGCGAGACTAGCGGGAAGAAAGAGACCCAGTACTTC. Translated: CASSETSGKKETQYF.

This chain connects TRBV5-1 to TRBJ2-2; D gene uncertain. This CDR3 region has 12 residues. Trimming left V 3 bases short and J 5 bases short, with 5 bases between. Germline V gives CDR1 SGHRS, CDR2 YFSETQ. The CDR3 DNA reads as TGCGCCAGCAGCTCCTTTACCGGGGAGCTGTTTTTT. Protein: CASSSFTGELFF.

The chain joins TRBV7-2 to TRBJ1-4; TRBD1 agrees at 10 bases. CDR1 and CDR2 (germline): SGHTA, FQGNSA. The CDR3 totals 15 residues. V lost 1 base, J lost 7 bases, and 3 bases stayed unmatched. The chain's CDR3 is CASSLGTGGIEKLFF. CDR3 DNA sequence: TGTGCCAGCAGCTTAGGGACAGGGGGGATTGAAAAACTGTTTTTT.

The chain couples TRBV7-2 to TRBJ2-7; 7 nucleotides agree with TRBD1. From germline, CDR1 is SGHTA and CDR2 FQGNSA. The CDR3 has 15 amino acids. The junction had 5 bases not matched to a gene; V was cut back by 2 bases and J by 1 base. CDR3 sequence: CASSLSGTVSYEQYF. In DNA form, the CDR3 reads TGTGCCAGCAGCTTATCCGGGACAGTTTCCTACGAGCAGTACTTC.

This chain links TRBV10-3 with TRBJ1-2; a weak D match, TRBD1 (5 bases). Germline values: CDR1 ENHRY, CDR2 SYGVKD. V lost 7 bases, J lost 4 bases, and 16 bases lay in between. The CDR3 has 14 amino acids. As DNA, the CDR3 is TGTGCCATCACGGCGACAGAAAAGTCCTATGGCTACACCTTC. Its translation is CAITATEKSYGYTF.

This rearrangement joins TRBV5-1 to TRBJ1-5, with TRBD1 identical over 10 bases. The CDR3 runs 17 residues. With 0 bases clipped from V and 3 bases from J, the junction kept 6 bases outside the gene matches. The germline CDR1 and CDR2 sequences are SGHRS and YFSETQ. DNA for the CDR3: TGCGCCAGCAGCTTGGCGGAGGGACAGGGGAACAATCAGCCCCAGCATTTT. Translated: CASSLAEGQGNNQPQHF.